A selection of T cell receptor beta chains follows, all from one sample in a study of T-cell memory formation after mild COVID-19. In TCRdb, the 5' RACE reads were re-called with MiXCR into one record per CDR3 protein. The sample has around 440,000 distinct CDR3 sequences; roughly 18% are singletons. Sequenced input: PBMCs or a T cell subset sorted from them (not recorded which). Receptors were obtained from an adult woman who had mild COVID-19 (a few samples of this study predate the infection). Cell type and time point are not known. CDR3s include the opening cysteine and the closing phenylalanine or tryptophan. The order of the fields is clone size, D gene, V gene, J gene, CDR3 DNA, CDR3 protein. D genes are given only for firm matches. Clone size is stated in some rows and not others, as once, few, many or a class when expanded.

abundance: few
d_gene: TRBD2
v_gene: TRBV12-3/TRBV12-4
j_gene: TRBJ2-7
CDR3nt: TGTGCCAGCAACCTACCCCCCCTAGCGGGGGGGCTATCCCCCTACGAGCAGTACTTC
CDR3aa: CASNLPPLAGGLSPYEQYF

abundance: -
d_gene: -
v_gene: TRBV7-6
j_gene: TRBJ1-1
CDR3nt: TGTGCCAGCAGCTTAGGAGCGGTAATGGGGGGGCGGTTCACTGAAGCTTTCTTT
CDR3aa: CASSLGAVMGGRFTEAFF

abundance: -
d_gene: -
v_gene: TRBV7-2
j_gene: TRBJ1-1
CDR3nt: TGTGCCAGCAGCTTATTGCGGACGAACACTGAAGCTTTCTTT
CDR3aa: CASSLLRTNTEAFF

abundance: many
d_gene: TRBD1
v_gene: TRBV5-1
j_gene: TRBJ2-1
CDR3nt: TGCGCCAGCAGCTTCACACCGGGACAGGCCTCGAGCTCCTACAATGAGCAGTTCTTC
CDR3aa: CASSFTPGQASSSYNEQFF

abundance: -
d_gene: -
v_gene: TRBV4-1
j_gene: TRBJ1-1
CDR3nt: TGCGCCAGCAGCCAAGAGACCACACGGAGCAACACTGAAGCTTTCTTT
CDR3aa: CASSQETTRSNTEAFF

abundance: few
d_gene: -
v_gene: TRBV12-3/TRBV12-4
j_gene: TRBJ2-1
CDR3nt: TGTGCCAGCAGTTTCGGGGGTGGGGCAACTGAGCAGTTCTTC
CDR3aa: CASSFGGGATEQFF

abundance: -
d_gene: -
v_gene: TRBV6-4
j_gene: TRBJ1-2
CDR3nt: TGTGCCAGCAGGGGGAACGGGGGCTATGGCTACACCTTC
CDR3aa: CASRGNGGYGYTF

abundance: -
d_gene: -
v_gene: TRBV18
j_gene: TRBJ2-1
CDR3nt: TGTGCCAGCTCACTATTACAGGGTCAAGTGGTTGATGAGCAGTTCTTC
CDR3aa: CASSLLQGQVVDEQFF

abundance: -
d_gene: TRBD1
v_gene: TRBV18
j_gene: TRBJ2-7
CDR3nt: TGTGCCAGCTCACCGACGACAGGGGGGTACGAGCAGTACTTC
CDR3aa: CASSPTTGGYEQYF

abundance: once
d_gene: TRBD2
v_gene: TRBV5-1
j_gene: TRBJ2-1
CDR3nt: TGCGCCAGCAGCTCGTCGACTAGCGGGAGGGGTGAGCAGTTCTTC
CDR3aa: CASSSSTSGRGEQFF

abundance: -
d_gene: -
v_gene: TRBV19
j_gene: TRBJ2-4
CDR3nt: TGTGCCAGTCGGAAGGAGATAGCCAAAAACATTCAGTACTTC
CDR3aa: CASRKEIAKNIQYF

abundance: -
d_gene: -
v_gene: TRBV18
j_gene: TRBJ1-2
CDR3nt: TGTGCCAGCTCCCCGGGAGGGGTTGGTTATGGCTACACCTTC
CDR3aa: CASSPGGVGYGYTF

abundance: few
d_gene: TRBD1
v_gene: TRBV20-1
j_gene: TRBJ2-4
CDR3nt: TGCAGTGCTAGGGGACAGCCTCTAGCCAAAAACATTCAGTACTTC
CDR3aa: CSARGQPLAKNIQYF

abundance: many
d_gene: TRBD1
v_gene: TRBV7-9
j_gene: TRBJ1-2
CDR3nt: TGTGCCAGCAGCCCTATAGGCAGGGGGTTGGACTATGGCTACACCTTC
CDR3aa: CASSPIGRGLDYGYTF